This T cell receptor (beta chain) was recovered during a study of blood T cell repertoires in COVID-19. The CDR3 has 14 residues. Germline V gene lookup returns CDR1 KGHSH and CDR2 LQKENI. With 3 bases removed from V and 7 bases from J, the gap between germline ends came to 15 bases. Participants were aged roughly 18 to 90 years from about two dozen US areas. Cohorts were based on clinical histories the participants reported. Symptom resolution, clearance, or two negative PCRs marked the recovered donors of Cohort 3. Original handling: Quantification of nucleated cells was approximated via reference gene primer amplification. Generated by immunoSEQ multiplex PCR, the TCRdb table keeps only in-frame clones and is missing some. That table furnishes V, J and clone size, whereas the DNA furnished D and trimming. The sample holds around 200,000 clones, approximately 85% seen once.

The specimen was PBMCs or T cells enriched from blood (not recorded which). This clonotype originated in a man aged 35-49 years who had recovered from COVID-19. V is TRBV18 and J is TRBJ1-2, with D hard to call. The CDR3 protein is CASSPRRDRTGYTF. The CDR3 DNA reads as TGTGCCAGCTCACCTCGCCGGGATAGGACTGGCTACACCTTC.